This TCR beta chain was profiled in a study of T cell responses to AZD1222 COVID-19 vaccine. The study pooled second doses at about 4 or about 12 weeks. The CDR3 covers 15 residues. CDR1 and CDR2 (germline): KGHSH, LQKENI. Trimming left V 3 bases short and J 4 bases short, with 15 bases between. Note on this clone: What it binds is not known.

Study-level results: With two AZD1222 doses given, Spike-specific TCR breadth and depth both rose. Spike-spanning, vaccine-associated CD4 TCRs were dominant at 160-218 and 743-854. A reported finding is that nearly half of spike-specific TCRs target unmutated variant regions.

The repertoire was sequenced with immunoSEQ multiplex PCR; TCRdb's copy has only in-frame clones and lacks some. In the table there are some 84,000 clones, approximately 83% of which are singletons. The sequencing used peripheral blood, collected 28 days after the second AZD1222 dose. The rearrangement uses TRBV18 and TRBJ1-2; D not resolved. This receptor was taken from an adult who received the AZD1222 COVID-19 vaccine. The CDR3 protein is CASSPSEGIIYGYTF. Here the CDR3 DNA reads TGTGCCAGCTCACCTTCGGAAGGTATCATCTATGGCTACACCTTC.